This TCR beta chain was captured in a study of T-cell reconstitution after alpha-beta-depleted transplantation in children. Study results and caveats: Most T-cell counts and diversity one year after the transplant came from T cells that were newly produced. Alpha-beta T cells about two months after transplant reportedly derived from several hundred expanded graft clones. From surviving recipient T cells and thymic progenitors came the high day-60 TCRbeta diversity observed in some patients.

This clonotype has at least ten counts. Its antigen is currently unknown. The library targeted TCRbeta and was prepared with unique molecular identifiers. TCRdb reprocessed the PCR reads via MiXCR and lists one record per CDR3 protein. Counted here are some 300,000 distinct CDR3 sequences, roughly 7.8% occurring once; the ten biggest clones make up over 7.5%. V was pared by 0 bases and J by 9 bases, with 3 bases of the junction left unmatched. Per the germline V gene, CDR1 is SGHRS and CDR2 is YFSETQ. The CDR3 is made up of 14 amino acids. This specimen consisted of peripheral blood, obtained 360 days after TCRalphabeta/CD19-depleted stem cell transplant. This clonotype originated in a female patient between 2 and 10 years old who had a stem cell transplant for Fanconi anemia, so the T cells may come from the graft donor. The chain couples TRBV5-1 to TRBJ2-2; TRBD1 matches 9 bases. The CDR3 region has the DNA TGCGCCAGCAGCTTGGGGACAGGGGTCCGGGAGCTGTTTTTT. Translating it yields CASSLGTGVRELFF.